These 2 T cell receptor beta chains came from one sample sequenced in a study of cytomegalovirus exposure and HLA in healthy donors. Produced via immunoSEQ multiplex PCR; TCRdb's table is partial and in-frame only. The table includes 150,000 to 200,000 clones, around 86% detected once. The sequenced material came from PBMCs. The source of these receptors is a man aged 25-40 years in good health and CMV-seropositive.

This clone was found a few times. This chain links TRBV7-2 with TRBJ1-6; 7 positions agree with TRBD1. V was clipped by 6 bases and J by 5 bases; unmatched bases: 1. Germline CDR1 is SGHTA and CDR2 is FQGNSA. The CDR3 length is 13 residues. CDR3 protein: CASRQGNNSPLHF. The CDR3 bases are TGTGCCAGCAGACAGGGGAATAATTCACCCCTCCACTTT.

The chain combines TRBV5-1 with TRBJ1-1, with D maybe TRBD1 (5 bases). Trimming stripped 0 bases from V and 5 bases from J, with 11 bases between. The CDR3 is 14 amino acids. Germline assignment: CDR1 SGHRS and CDR2 YFSETQ. The CDR3, as DNA: TGCGCCAGCAGCTTGGGGCAGGGAGGAACTGAAGCTTTCTTT. Translating gives CASSLGQGGTEAFF.